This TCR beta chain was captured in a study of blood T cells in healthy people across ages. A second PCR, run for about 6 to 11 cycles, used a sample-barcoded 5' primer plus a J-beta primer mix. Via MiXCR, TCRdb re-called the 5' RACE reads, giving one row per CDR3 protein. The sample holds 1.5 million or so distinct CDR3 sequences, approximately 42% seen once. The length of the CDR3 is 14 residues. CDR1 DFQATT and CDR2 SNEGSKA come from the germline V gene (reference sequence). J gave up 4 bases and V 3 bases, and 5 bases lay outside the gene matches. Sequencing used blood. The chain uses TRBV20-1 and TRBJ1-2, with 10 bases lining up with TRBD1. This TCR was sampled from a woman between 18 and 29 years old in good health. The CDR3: CSASGTGASYGYTF. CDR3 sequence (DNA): TGCAGTGCTAGCGGGACAGGGGCCAGCTATGGCTACACCTTC.